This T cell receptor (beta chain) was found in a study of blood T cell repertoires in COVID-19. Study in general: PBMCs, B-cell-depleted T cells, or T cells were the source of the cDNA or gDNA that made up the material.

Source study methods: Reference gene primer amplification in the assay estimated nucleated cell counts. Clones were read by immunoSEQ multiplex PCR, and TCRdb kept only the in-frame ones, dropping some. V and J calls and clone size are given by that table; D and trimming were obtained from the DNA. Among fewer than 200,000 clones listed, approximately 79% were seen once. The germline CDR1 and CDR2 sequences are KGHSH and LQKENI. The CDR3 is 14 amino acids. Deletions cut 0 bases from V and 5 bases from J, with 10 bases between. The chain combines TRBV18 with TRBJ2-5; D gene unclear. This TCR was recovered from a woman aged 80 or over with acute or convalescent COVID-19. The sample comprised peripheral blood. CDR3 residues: CASSPPSIRETQYF. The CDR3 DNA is TGTGCCAGCTCACCACCAAGTATTCGGGAGACCCAGTACTTC.